The 30 T cell receptor beta chains below all came from one sample that was sequenced in a study of control samples from healthy donors and cancer patients. Sequenced by immunoSEQ multiplex PCR; TCRdb stores in-frame clones only, minus some. In the table there are approximately 100,000 clones, just under 95% of which are singletons. The sequencing sample was made of blood. These TCRs come from a human donor in good health. The donor label of this sample is uncertain.

The rearrangement uses TRBV7-3 and TRBJ2-5; 9 positions agree with TRBD1. Trimming took 5 bases from V and 1 from J; bases not matched to a gene: 2. Looked up from germline, CDR1 is SGHTA and CDR2 is FQGTGA. The CDR3 has 14 residues. The DNA of the CDR3 is TGTGCCAGCAGCGGGACAGGGCGCCAAGAGACCCAGTACTTC. It is translated as CASSGTGRQETQYF.

The chain carries TRBV2 and TRBJ2-2, with a weak D call TRBD2 (5 bases). Germline-derived CDR1 and CDR2 are SNHLY and FYNNEI. CDR3 length: 13 residues. The germline V and J ends were trimmed by 4 bases and 8 bases, with 11 bases remaining between them. CDR3 DNA: TGTGCCAGCAGTGCAGTAGCGATGGGGGAGCTGTTTTTT. Protein sequence: CASSAVAMGELFF. Based on the CDR3 plus reference TRBV2 and TRBJ2-2, the full variable domain is EPEVTQTPSHQVTQMGQEVILRCVPISNHLYFYWYRQILGQKVEFLVSFYNNEISEKSEIFDDQFSVERPDGSNFTLKIRSTKLEDSAMYFCASSAVAMGELFFGEGSRLTVL.

V and J are TRBV19 and TRBJ1-5; 10 nucleotides agree with TRBD1. The germline V gene encodes CDR1 LNHDA and CDR2 SQIVND (reference sequence). This CDR3 has 14 residues. Trimming removed 5 bases from V and 2 bases from J; junction bases left unmatched: 0. CDR3 DNA: TGTGCCAGTAGTGGGACAGGGGGCAATCAGCCCCAGCATTTT. It specifies CASSGTGGNQPQHF.

The V call is TRBV5-1, the J call TRBJ2-2, with D perhaps matching TRBD2 (5 bases). The CDR3 runs to 15 residues. V was trimmed by 2 bases and J by 6 bases, leaving 14 bases between them. Germline lookup yields CDR1 SGHRS and CDR2 YFSETQ. CDR3: CASSFSVVNPGELFF. For the CDR3, the DNA is TGCGCCAGCAGCTTTAGCGTGGTTAACCCCGGGGAGCTGTTTTTT.

This chain connects TRBV3-1 (or the pseudogene TRBV3-2) to TRBJ2-7, with TRBD1 matching 7 bases. Germline V gives CDR1 LGHDT, CDR2 YNNKEL (reference sequence). V trimming: 4 bases; J trimming: 2 bases; junction bases outside the gene matches: 8. The CDR3 consists of 15 residues. CDR3 sequence: CASSLRGQLPYEQYF. In nucleotides, the CDR3 is TGTGCCAGCAGCCTGAGGGGACAGCTACCCTACGAGCAGTACTTC.

The rearrangement joins TRBV5-1 to TRBJ1-1; D uncertain. The CDR3 contains 13 residues. With 1 base removed from V and 1 base from J, the gap between germline ends came to 5 bases. The V gene's germline CDR1 is SGHRS and CDR2 YFSETQ. The CDR3 sequence is CASSLPGNTEAFF. The CDR3 nucleotides read TGCGCCAGCAGCTTGCCAGGGAACACTGAAGCTTTCTTT.

This clone was observed a handful of times. CDR3 coding DNA: TGCGCCAGCAGTCAATCTCTCATACAGGGTCGATGCACTGAAGCTTTCTTT. Translated, it gives CASSQSLIQGRCTEAFF. The chain combines TRBV23-1 with TRBJ1-1; D perhaps matches TRBD1 (6 bases). TRBV23-1 is classed as an ORF, of uncertain function. V was pared by 0 bases and J by 4 bases, with 18 bases between. The CDR3 spans 17 residues.

The chain joins TRBV2 to TRBJ2-3; D call uncertain. There are 13 residues in the CDR3. V was pared by 8 bases and J by 2 bases, with 11 bases between. CDR1 is SNHLY and CDR2 is FYNNEI in the germline V gene. The chain's CDR3 is CASDADFTDTQYF. The CDR3 DNA is TGTGCCAGCGACGCGGATTTCACAGATACGCAGTATTTT.

This sequence joins TRBV6-5 and TRBJ1-2; 8 nucleotides agree with TRBD1. The V segment lost 8 bases and the J segment 4 bases; nucleotides outside the gene matches: 6. This CDR3 has 13 amino acids. Germline V gene sequence: CDR1 MNHEY, CDR2 SVGAGI. This CDR3 reads CASRRGQSYGYTF. DNA of the CDR3: TGTGCCAGCCGCAGGGGGCAGAGCTATGGCTACACCTTC.

The rearrangement links TRBV19 to TRBJ1-1; D remains unclear. V gave up 6 bases and J gave up 1 base, with 9 bases separating them. The V gene's germline CDR1 is LNHDA and CDR2 SQIVND (reference sequence). The CDR3 extends over 13 amino acids. CDR3 residues: CASSPAPNTEAFF. Written as DNA, the CDR3 is TGTGCCAGTAGCCCAGCCCCGAACACTGAAGCTTTCTTT.

This chain links TRBV5-1 with TRBJ1-3; D gene unclear. In germline, CDR1 is SGHRS, CDR2 YFSETQ. The V end lost 7 bases, the J end lost 3 bases, and 11 bases lay between the germline ends. The CDR3 extends over 13 amino acids. CDR3 DNA sequence: TGCGCCAGCGGCCCAGAATTTGGAAACACCATATATTTT. Translated: CASGPEFGNTIYF.

The J gene is TRBJ2-5, the V gene TRBV6-5; TRBD1 matches at 8 bases. V dropped 7 bases and J dropped 5; count of bases not matched to a gene: 9. CDR1 is MNHEY, CDR2 SVGAGI, per germline. This CDR3 has 14 amino acids. The CDR3 nucleotides are TGTGCCAGCAATAAGGACAGGGTCTGGGAGACCCAGTACTTC. This gives the protein CASNKDRVWETQYF.

V usage is TRBV7-6 and J usage is TRBJ2-3; TRBD1 or TRBD2 may be the D gene (5 bases each). The CDR3 consists of 15 residues. Germline CDR1 is SGHVS and CDR2 is FNYEAQ. Trimming removed 7 bases at V and 1 base at J, with 15 bases between. The CDR3 coding sequence is TGTGCCAGCACCGTCGGGACCTTTGGCACAGATACGCAGTATTTT. As protein: CASTVGTFGTDTQYF. The full variable domain, completed using reference TRBV7-6 and TRBJ2-3, is GAGVSQSPRYKVTKRGQDVALRCDPISGHVSLYWYRQALGQGPEFLTYFNYEAQQDKSGLPNDRFSAERPEGSISTLTIQRTEQRDSAMYRCASTVGTFGTDTQYFGPGTRLTVL.

This rearrangement joins TRBV6-5 to TRBJ2-4; 11 positions match TRBD2. Germline V lookup: CDR1 MNHEY, CDR2 SVGAGI. The CDR3 is 13 amino acids. J gave up 6 bases and V 7 bases, and 2 bases lay outside the gene matches. CDR3 nucleotides: TGTGCCAGCAATCTAGCGGGGGGAAACATTCAGTACTTC. Its translation: CASNLAGGNIQYF.

Only a few counts were recorded for this clone. The chain joins TRBV12-3 or TRBV12-4 to TRBJ2-2; D call uncertain. Trimming removed 3 bases from V and 6 bases from J, with 5 bases in between. The CDR3 contains 12 residues. CDR3 DNA: TGTGCCAGCAGTTTCGACGCCGGGGAGCTGTTTTTT. Amino acid sequence: CASSFDAGELFF.

The V call is TRBV18, the J call TRBJ1-1; TRBD1 is a possible D gene (6 bases). V lost 1 base and J lost 0, with 9 bases in between. CDR3 length equals 15 residues. Germline assignment: CDR1 KGHSH and CDR2 LQKENI. CDR3 region: CASSPQGGMNTEAFF. The CDR3 bases are TGTGCCAGCTCACCACAAGGGGGGATGAACACTGAAGCTTTCTTT.

Details on this clone: The junction differs from germline at one of its ends, possibly a read error. This chain uses TRBV7-8 with TRBJ2-1; no reliable D call. The CDR3 has 11 residues. Germline V gives CDR1 SGHVS, CDR2 FQNEAQ. The CDR3 loop is CASSSFNEQFF. Here the CDR3 DNA reads TGTGCCAGCAGCTCCTTCAATGAGCAGTTCTTC.

The rearrangement uses TRBV4-3 and TRBJ1-1, with D uncertain. The V end lost 2 bases, the J end lost 1 base, and 11 bases lay between the germline ends. Germline loops: CDR1 LGHNA, CDR2 YSLEER. CDR3 size: 15 residues. The CDR3 nucleotides read TGCGCCAGCAGCCAACAACAAGGAGCGAACACTGAAGCTTTCTTT. It yields the protein CASSQQQGANTEAFF.

This chain connects TRBV5-1 to TRBJ1-5; the D gene is possibly TRBD1 (5 bases). The CDR3 loop spans 13 amino acids. Per germline, CDR1 SGHRS and CDR2 YFSETQ. Trimming stripped 4 bases from V and 3 bases from J, with 8 bases between. CDR3 residues: CASSQGTNQPQHF. CDR3 sequence (DNA): TGCGCCAGCAGCCAGGGTACCAATCAGCCCCAGCATTTT.

The chain uses TRBV12-5 and TRBJ1-1; D unclear. Germline V gene lookup returns CDR1 LGHNT and CDR2 FRNRAP. Between the trimmed V and J ends, which lost 1 base and 3 bases, there was a span of 15 bases. The CDR3 spans 16 residues. The DNA of the CDR3 is TGTGCTAGTGGTTTGGCTACTTACCGGGGAGACACTGAAGCTTTCTTT. Amino acid sequence: CASGLATYRGDTEAFF.

The chain combines TRBV19 with TRBJ1-6, with 7 bases identical to TRBD1. This CDR3 is 13 amino acids long. From germline, CDR1 is LNHDA and CDR2 SQIVND (reference sequence). The V segment lost 7 bases and the J segment 10 bases; nucleotides outside the gene matches: 7. CDR3 in DNA: TGTGCCAGTACAGACAGGGTCGGCTCACCCCTCCACTTT. It yields the protein CASTDRVGSPLHF.

The rearrangement uses TRBV2 and TRBJ2-3, with D uncertain. Germline V gives CDR1 SNHLY, CDR2 FYNNEI. CDR3 length equals 13 residues. V was clipped by 11 bases and J by 1 base, with 13 bases between them. In DNA, the CDR3 is TGTGCCTGGAGAGAAAGAGGCACAGATACGCAGTATTTT. Encoded protein: CAWRERGTDTQYF.

Here the CDR3 DNA reads TGCGCCAGCAGCTTGGGGGGGACAGGGACTGAAGCTTTCTTT. Translating it yields CASSLGGTGTEAFF. The chain recombines TRBV5-1 with TRBJ1-1, with 9 positions matching TRBD1. The junction had 2 bases not matched to a gene; V was cut back by 0 bases and J by 5 bases. The CDR3 loop spans 14 amino acids. CDR1 and CDR2 from the germline V gene are SGHRS and YFSETQ.

The CDR3 nucleotides are TGCGCCAGCAGCTTACCAGGGGGCCTCGGGGAGCTGTTTTTT. It yields the protein CASSLPGGLGELFF. The genes are TRBV5-1 and TRBJ2-2; 8 bases fit TRBD1. V lost 2 bases and J lost 7; bases outside the gene matches: 4. The germline V gene encodes CDR1 SGHRS and CDR2 YFSETQ. CDR3 length: 14 amino acids. The full variable domain, in which reference TRBV5-1 and TRBJ2-2 provide the parts outside the CDR3, is KAGVTQTPRYLIKTRGQQVTLSCSPISGHRSVSWYQQTPGQGLQFLFEYFSETQRNKGNFPGRFSGRQFSNSRSEMNVSTLELGDSALYLCASSLPGGLGELFFGEGSRLTVL.

The V and J genes are TRBV30 and TRBJ2-7; TRBD1 matches at 8 bases. The V segment lost 4 bases and the J segment 2 bases; nucleotides outside the gene matches: 1. Germline lookup yields CDR1 GTSNPN and CDR2 SVGIG (reference sequence). This CDR3 has 12 residues. This CDR3 is CAWNRGAYEQYF. The CDR3 DNA reads as TGTGCCTGGAACAGGGGGGCCTACGAGCAGTACTTC.

The rearrangement uses TRBV6-5 and TRBJ2-5, with 8 bases fitting TRBD2. The J segment lost 0 bases and the V segment lost 1 base, leaving 1 base of the junction unmatched. The CDR3 spans 15 residues. Germline CDR1 is MNHEY and CDR2 is SVGAGI. DNA for the CDR3: TGTGCCAGCAGTTACTGGCGGGGGGACCAAGAGACCCAGTACTTC. Translating it yields CASSYWRGDQETQYF.

The V and J genes are TRBV9 and TRBJ1-2; no firm D call. The CDR3 sequence is 11 residues long. The V end lost 5 bases, the J end lost 4 bases, and 6 bases lay between the germline ends. The germline CDR1 and CDR2 sequences are SGDLS and YYNGEE. In DNA, the CDR3 is TGTGCCAGCAGGGACCTCTATGGCTACACCTTC. It codes for CASRDLYGYTF. The entire variable domain, with the rest obtained from reference TRBV9 and TRBJ1-2, is as follows: DSGVTQTPKHLITATGQRVTLRCSPRSGDLSVYWYQQSLDQGLQFLIQYYNGEERAKGNILERFSAQQFPDLHSELNLSSLELGDSALYFCASRDLYGYTFGSGTRLTVV.

The rearrangement joins TRBV30 to TRBJ1-1, with D uncertain. Trimming pared 4 bases from V and 1 base from J, leaving 13 bases between. Germline loops: CDR1 GTSNPN, CDR2 SVGIG (reference sequence). This CDR3 is 14 amino acids long. The CDR3 DNA is TGTGCCTGGACGCTGGCGGCTCAGAACACTGAAGCTTTCTTT. Translation: CAWTLAAQNTEAFF.

V is TRBV28 and J is TRBJ1-2; D is undetermined. The CDR3 consists of 15 residues. V lost 2 bases and J 6 bases, leaving 16 bases between the germline ends. Germline V gives CDR1 MDHEN, CDR2 SYDVKM. CDR3 in DNA: TGTGCCAGCAGTTTAAGCAAGCTTAAAAGGGATGGCTACACCTTC. Its protein product is CASSLSKLKRDGYTF.

The CDR3 spells CASIPNTGELFF. Written as DNA, the CDR3 is TGTGCCAGCATCCCGAACACCGGGGAGCTGTTTTTT. The chain carries TRBV6-5 and TRBJ2-2; no clear D. Germline V gives CDR1 MNHEY, CDR2 SVGAGI. The CDR3 contains 12 residues. V lost 7 bases to trimming and J lost 0 bases, with 3 bases between them.